This entry describes one T cell receptor beta chain. This sample is drawn from a study of beta chain features in type 1 diabetes. Germline V lookup: CDR1 LGHNA, CDR2 YSLEER. CDR3 length equals 14 residues. V dropped 0 bases and J dropped 2 bases, with 6 bases sitting between them. Expressed TCRB transcripts were sequenced because the entire RNA isolate underwent reverse transcription. Method: immunoSEQ multiplex PCR; TCRdb's copy keeps in-frame clones and lacks some. Counted here are around 430,000 clones, about 32% occurring once; the ten biggest clones make up roughly 0.06%. Sequencing input: naive CD4+ T cells from blood. The chain is built from TRBV4-3 and TRBJ2-3, with D hard to call. This TCR was sampled from a man in his late teens or twenties in good health. The CDR3 protein is CASSQDWATDTQYF. CDR3 sequence (DNA): TGCGCCAGCAGCCAAGATTGGGCCACAGATACGCAGTATTTT.